Here is one TCR beta chain with its context. This specimen comes from a study of technical replicates of blood from a few donors. Germline V gene sequence: CDR1 MNHNS, CDR2 SASEGT. The V segment lost 2 bases and the J segment 5 bases; nucleotides outside the gene matches: 4. The CDR3 is made up of 15 amino acids. The protocol was immunoSEQ multiplex PCR, while the TCRdb copy is restricted to in-frame clones and leaves out a portion. The table lists under 90,000 clones, roughly 90% of them singletons. Sequenced material: T cells isolated from PBMCs. The chain combines TRBV6-1 with TRBJ2-7; 12 bases agree with TRBD2. This clonotype originated in a human donor in good health. CDR3 in amino acids: CASSEKSSGRDEQYF. CDR3 DNA: TGTGCCAGCAGTGAAAAGTCTAGCGGGAGGGACGAGCAGTACTTC.